This entry is about one TCR beta chain. There is no known antigen for this receptor. No clone much larger than this one lies a single base away; base qualities are absent. V is cut back by 5 bases and J by 7 bases, with 8 bases in the junction unmatched. The CDR3 holds 15 amino acids from the cysteine to the phenylalanine. The CDR3 DNA has 45 bases and is translated from base 1. Looking up the germline V gene (reference sequence) yields CDR1 MNHEY and CDR2 SMNVEV. The sample's time point label, decoded: week 5, during vaccination. A 20-mer mutant IDH1 peptide at 300 micrograms in Montanide made up each vaccine dose, which was injected subcutaneously together with topical imiquimod. Newly diagnosed WHO grade 3 or 4 IDH1-mutant astrocytomas showing loss of nuclear ATRX were present in the donors. The samples were drawn from NOA16, a multicentre, single-arm, open-label phase I trial in Germany that tested a mutant IDH1 peptide vaccine in humans for the first time. Genomic DNA for TCRB sequencing was isolated from EDTA blood with the DNeasy Blood and Tissue Kit.

This sample was included in a study of a mutant IDH1 vaccine in newly diagnosed glioma (dated by TCRdb to the early 2020s). Background for the entire study: Eight vaccinations were administered to patients in weeks 1, 3, 5, 7, 11, 15, 19 and 23, corresponding to visits V03 through V10. Peripheral blood samples were drawn at six visits, namely V03 (baseline), V05, V07, V10, V12 and V13. Vaccination began 4-6 weeks after radiotherapy alone, or alongside temozolomide cycles in the chemotherapy-containing groups. Of the approximately 30 treated patients, about 62% were male and about 40% were female, and a mean age of around 40 years was recorded. Longitudinal TCRB deep sequencing was performed for about 25 treated patients wherever samples were available for exploratory analyses. Before enrollment, patients had received standard therapy of radiotherapy alone, temozolomide alone, or radiochemotherapy with temozolomide; most received the combination. Beyond this particular receptor, the publication reports: Selection of PBMC samples for TCRB deep sequencing was based on availability. Changes in the top peripheral T cell clonotypes picked up by TCRB sequencing did not appear to be linked to pseudoprogression. The authors noted that analyses of patient blood samples could not be reproduced because of sample limitations. Immune responses induced by the vaccine were seen in about 93% of patients across multiple MHC alleles.

Preparation of the library involved the immunoSEQ multiplex PCR assay. Rearranged TCR beta chain sequences were amplified using the hsTCRB Kit according to the manufacturer's protocol. TCRB libraries were sequenced on an Illumina MiSeq. The study's processing was this. The kit vendor's proprietary platform handled demultiplexing, trimming and gene mapping. Here the immuneACCESS table is served through TCRdb, limited to in-frame sequences with V and J called. Missing clones are a known gap in these copies; in checked studies unresolved V genes cover under half, and the rest lacks a known reason. For V, J and clone size, that table is used; D and trimming come from the DNA. A total of 25,000 to 35,000 clones appear in this sample, roughly 90% of them only once. The ten largest make up more than 2.5% of the sample.

This clonotype was sampled from a woman aged 40 to 49 with glioma. Some clones in this sample may be carry-over from other donors' samples. The source material was peripheral blood mononuclear cells (PBMCs), sampled from a glioma patient whose treatment included an IDH1 peptide vaccine. Recombination joined TRBV27 with TRBJ1-5; TRBD1 matches 10 bases in the middle. CDR3 region: CASSPRDRGGQPQHF. The DNA sequence is given as TGTGCCAGCAGTCCCCGGGACAGGGGCGGGCAGCCCCAGCATTTT.